This T cell receptor beta chain emerged from a study of graft-versus-host responses after intestinal transplantation. Study in general: All of the recipients had induction that used anti-thymocyte globulin, then tacrolimus and steroids for two to four years. Study-wide findings and caveats: Graft-versus-host to host-versus-graft clonal ratios in allografts were high in patients with graft-donor T cell macrochimerism. Researchers found GvH clones in recipient marrow, and some showed up first in ileum or blood.

On this clone itself: The antigen remains undetermined.

CDR1 is SGDLS and CDR2 is YYNGEE in the germline V gene. The CDR3 spans 15 residues. V shed 2 bases, J shed 3 bases, and the junction held 1 base outside the gene matches. Using immunoSEQ multiplex PCR, the repertoire was profiled, and TCRdb retains in-frame clones only, with some absent. In the table there are approximately 20,000 clones, roughly 92% of which are singletons. The source is a human patient who received an intestinal transplant, so some T cells may come from the graft donor. Sequencing was performed on PBMCs, taken roughly 39 weeks after intestinal transplant. The rearrangement joins TRBV9 to TRBJ2-1; 11 bases are shared with TRBD2. The CDR3 reads CASSVGLADYNEQFF. The CDR3 coding sequence is TGTGCCAGCAGCGTGGGACTAGCGGACTACAATGAGCAGTTCTTC.